Listed below are T cell receptor beta chains from one sample, sequenced in a study of CD8+CD57+ T cells in acquired aplastic anemia. TCRdb re-derived calls from the reads in MiXCR, one entry per CDR3 protein. The sample has 400,000 to 450,000 distinct CDR3 sequences; 60% to 80% are singletons. Sequencing was carried out using sorted CD4+, CD8+, or CD8+CD57+ T cells (not recorded which) from PBMCs. Source of these receptors: a human donor in good health, serving as a control. CDR3s include the opening cysteine and the closing phenylalanine or tryptophan. Each record gives: J gene, V gene, D gene, clone size, CDR3 DNA, CDR3 protein. The D gene is left open where the match is weak. Clone size is given for some rows only: seen once, a few or many times, or a class if the clone is expanded.

TRBJ2-5 | TRBV7-4 | NA | NA | TGTGCCAGCAGCTTCGAGGGAGGGGGGCAAGAGACGCAGTACTTC | CASSFEGGGQETQYF
TRBJ1-5 | TRBV29-1 | NA | many | TGCAGCGTGTCCGACAGTAGCAATCAGCCCCAGCATTTT | CSVSDSSNQPQHF
TRBJ1-1 | TRBV20-1 | NA | many | TGCAGTGCCGACGGGGGTATCGGCACTGAAGCTTTCTTT | CSADGGIGTEAFF
TRBJ2-5 | TRBV30 | TRBD2 | few | TGTGCCTGGAGTGCCGGACTAGCGGTGGAGACCCAGTACTTC | CAWSAGLAVETQYF
TRBJ1-5 | TRBV11-2 | TRBD1 | many | TGTGCCAGCAGTTTGGGGGACAGGGGGGAAAATCAGCCCCAGCATTTT | CASSLGDRGENQPQHF
TRBJ2-2 | TRBV27 | TRBD2 | few | TGTGCCAGCAGATTAGCGGGGGGGCTTTCCGGGGAGCTGTTTTTT | CASRLAGGLSGELFF
TRBJ2-3 | TRBV7-2 | NA | many | TGTGCCAGCAGCTTACCCGGACAGACCACAGATACGCAGTATTTT | CASSLPGQTTDTQYF
TRBJ2-1 | TRBV20-1 | TRBD2 | many | TGCAGTGTTATTAGCGGGGGGGCTTTTAATGAGCAGTTCTTC | CSVISGGAFNEQFF
TRBJ2-7 | TRBV7-2 | NA | NA | NA | CASSPVASGTGANYF
TRBJ2-7 | TRBV20-1 | NA | few | TGCAGTGCTGCCGCCGGGGACGGCTACGAGCAGTACTTC | CSAAAGDGYEQYF
TRBJ2-7 | TRBV19 | TRBD2 | NA | TGTGCCAGCAGCAGCGGGGTGGGAGCTTACGAGCAGTACTTC | CASSSGVGAYEQYF
TRBJ2-7 | TRBV2 | TRBD2 | NA | TGTGCCAGCAGCTTGGGACGAGCGGGGCGATACGAGCAGTACTTC | CASSLGRAGRYEQYF
TRBJ1-1 | TRBV6-5 | TRBD1 | many | TGTGCCAGCAGTCCGATCCCGGGACAGGGGGCGAGCACTGAAGCTTTCTTT | CASSPIPGQGASTEAFF
TRBJ2-1 | TRBV5-5 | TRBD1 | NA | TGTGCCAGCAGTAAGCGACCGAGACAGGGTTTCAATGAGCAGTTCTTC | CASSKRPRQGFNEQFF
TRBJ2-7 | TRBV6-1 | TRBD1 | NA | TGTGCCAGCAGCGGATCCGACAGGGGCTACGAGCAGTACTTC | CASSGSDRGYEQYF
TRBJ2-7 | TRBV11-2 | NA | NA | TGTGCCAGCAGTCACCACGGGGAAGTGAACTACGAGCAGTACTTC | CASSHHGEVNYEQYF
TRBJ2-7 | TRBV7-4 | NA | NA | TGTGCCAGCAGCTCTCAACGGGCAAAGGGGGACGCGCAGTACTTC | CASSSQRAKGDAQYF
TRBJ1-2 | TRBV7-8 | NA | once | TGTGCCAGCAGATTGACGGGAGGGGAAGCTAACTATGGCTACACCTTC | CASRLTGGEANYGYTF
TRBJ1-1 | TRBV2 | NA | NA | TGTGCCAGCAGTATAGAGGTGGGACGGAGGACTGAAGCTTTCTTT | CASSIEVGRRTEAFF
TRBJ2-7 | TRBV12-3/TRBV12-4 | NA | NA | TGTGCCAGCAGTATCCTAGCACAGGACTACGAGCAGTACTTC | CASSILAQDYEQYF
TRBJ1-5 | TRBV7-8 | TRBD1 | NA | TGTGCCAGCAGCTTAGTGGTAGGGGGCGGTTCACCCCAGCATTTT | CASSLVVGGGSPQHF
TRBJ2-1 | TRBV6-1 | TRBD1 | many | TGTGCCAGCAGTGGACAGGGTATTACCTACAATGAGCAGTTCTTC | CASSGQGITYNEQFF
TRBJ1-6 | TRBV10-3 | NA | few | TGTGCCATCAGGGCCGAGGGATCACCCCTCCACTTT | CAIRAEGSPLHF
TRBJ2-3 | TRBV7-3 | TRBD2 | NA | TGTGCCAGCAGCCTTCTAGCGGGGAGACGGACAGATACGCAGTATTTT | CASSLLAGRRTDTQYF
TRBJ2-3 | TRBV29-1 | TRBD2 | few | TGCAGCGTTAACCTAGCGGGGACCACAGATACGCAGTATTTT | CSVNLAGTTDTQYF
TRBJ1-2 | TRBV9 | NA | NA | TGTGCCAGCAGCGTAGAGACGGGAGGCAATGAGCAGTTC | CASSVETGGNEQF
TRBJ2-5 | TRBV18 | TRBD2 | NA | TGTGCCAGCTCACCAGAGTCGGGAGGGACCCAGTACTTC | CASSPESGGTQYF
TRBJ1-1 | TRBV7-3 | NA | NA | TGCGCCAGCAGCTTCGCGGGGAGGAACACTGAGGCTTTCTTT | CASSFAGRNTEAFF
TRBJ2-3 | TRBV20-1 | NA | NA | TGCAGTGCCAGAGGGGGGCAGACCACGTATTTT | CSARGGQTTYF
TRBJ1-1 | TRBV18 | NA | NA | TGTGCCAGCTCACCACTGGGGGGGAACACTGAAGCTTTCTTT | CASSPLGGNTEAFF
TRBJ1-2 | TRBV7-9 | NA | NA | TGTGCCAGCAGCCCGGGCCTGCTCTACAGCTTC | CASSPGLLYSF
TRBJ1-5 | TRBV20-1 | NA | once | TGCAGCGTTCGGGGGAGGGGAGACAAGCAGCCCCAGCATTTT | CSVRGRGDKQPQHF
TRBJ2-7 | TRBV18 | NA | many | TGTGCCAGCTCACTTTACGCTTCCGGGACGCTAGCCTACGAGCAGTACTTC | CASSLYASGTLAYEQYF
TRBJ2-2 | TRBV10-3 | TRBD2 | NA | TGTGCCATCAGTGGGACTAGCGGGCGAACTTCCGGGGAGCTGTTTTTT | CAISGTSGRTSGELFF
TRBJ1-6 | TRBV7-3 | NA | once | TGTGCCAGCAGTCGAAGTGGGGAAGGGAATCAGTACTTCCACTTT | CASSRSGEGNQYFHF
TRBJ1-1 | TRBV7-2 | TRBD1 | NA | TGTGCCAGCAGATTTCCGGGACAGAACACTGAGGCTTTCTTT | CASRFPGQNTEAFF
TRBJ1-1 | TRBV7-2 | NA | NA | TGTGCCAGCAGCTTCACCCATGGTGGGGTTGACACTGAAGCTTTCTTT | CASSFTHGGVDTEAFF
TRBJ2-7 | TRBV7-2 | TRBD1 | once | TGTGCCAGCAGCCCGCACGGGACAGGGGACAACGAGCAGTACTTC | CASSPHGTGDNEQYF
TRBJ1-2 | TRBV5-1 | NA | NA | TGCGCCAGCAGCGTGGCCGGGGATGGCTACACCTTC | CASSVAGDGYTF
TRBJ2-2 | TRBV5-1 | NA | once | TGCGCCAGCAGACAAACCCTAAGGGGAGGCACCGGGGAGCTGTTTTTT | CASRQTLRGGTGELFF
TRBJ1-5 | TRBV20-1 | NA | NA | TGCAGTGCTGGAAGGGACCGGGGCCAGCATTTT | CSAGRDRGQHF
TRBJ2-3 | TRBV15 | TRBD1 | NA | TGTGCCACCAGCAGAGACCCCGGGGTCGGGACAGACACGCAGTATTTT | CATSRDPGVGTDTQYF
TRBJ1-5 | TRBV20-1 | NA | many | TGCAGTGCTAGCCTGAGAGGGGGTGGTCAGCCCCAGCATTTT | CSASLRGGGQPQHF
TRBJ1-1 | TRBV11-2 | NA | once | TGTGCCAGCAGGCGCCGCCTTGACCCGAACACTGAAGCTTTCTTT | CASRRRLDPNTEAFF
TRBJ1-3 | TRBV7-3 | NA | NA | TGTGCCAGCAGCGATGTTCGGGGTAAGGCTGGAAACACCATATATTTT | CASSDVRGKAGNTIYF
TRBJ1-5 | TRBV9 | NA | NA | TGTGCCAGCAGCACCACGGCGGGGGAATCTCAGCCCCAGCATTTT | CASSTTAGESQPQHF
TRBJ2-2 | TRBV5-1 | TRBD2 | many | TGCGCCAGCAGCTTGCTAGCGGGGGCCGGGGCCGGGGAGCTGTTTTTT | CASSLLAGAGAGELFF
TRBJ2-3 | TRBV20-1 | TRBD2 | many | TGCAGTGCTAGAGACGGGGGGGGCGATACGCAGTATTTT | CSARDGGGDTQYF
TRBJ1-2 | TRBV7-2 | NA | NA | TGTGCCAGCTCGTTGGGAGTAAATGGCTACACCTTC | CASSLGVNGYTF
TRBJ2-1 | TRBV7-9 | TRBD2 | NA | TGTGCCAGCAGCTTTCGCGGGGGGGCCCACAATGAGCAGTTCTTC | CASSFRGGAHNEQFF
TRBJ1-6 | TRBV19 | NA | NA | TGTGCCAGTAGTACAAGCCCTTGGGACTCGCAGTACTTCTTT | CASSTSPWDSQYFF
TRBJ2-7 | TRBV2 | NA | NA | TGTGCCAGCGGCGGAGCCTACGAGCAGTACTTC | CASGGAYEQYF